The 3 T cell receptor beta chains below all came from one sample that was sequenced in a study of T cell repertoires in cytomegalovirus infection. TCRdb reanalysed the reads using MiXCR and keeps one entry per CDR3 protein. The sample holds more than 140,000 distinct CDR3 sequences, 5% to 6.5% seen once. The specimen sequenced was PBMCs. These TCRs come from a human donor in good health (CMV status not recorded). Some clones in this sample may be carry-over from other donors' samples.

The chain carries TRBV20-1 and TRBJ2-1; 12 positions agree with TRBD2. V lost 5 bases and J lost 7; bases outside the gene matches: 6. Germline V gene data show CDR1 as DFQATT and CDR2 as SNEGSKA (reference sequence). The CDR3 is 14 amino acids. The CDR3 here is CSASTSGGINEQFF. CDR3 in DNA: TGCAGTGCTTCGACTAGCGGGGGAATAAATGAGCAGTTCTTC.

CDR3 in DNA: TGTGCCAGTCTACCTGGGGCAGGAAATTCACCCCTCCACTTT. It translates to CASLPGAGNSPLHF. This chain uses TRBV28 with TRBJ1-6; maybe TRBD1 (5 bases). Germline assignment: CDR1 MDHEN and CDR2 SYDVKM. The V end was cut by 9 bases, the J end by 7 bases, with 16 bases between. There are 14 residues in the CDR3.

This clonotype was counted ten times or more. V gene TRBV7-6 combines with J gene TRBJ2-1; D call uncertain. There are 15 residues in the CDR3. The V gene's germline CDR1 is SGHVS and CDR2 FNYEAQ. V was trimmed by 4 bases and J by 11 bases, leaving 21 bases between them. The CDR3 region has the DNA TGTGCCAGCAGCTCACCAGTGGGTAGCCAAACCAAGCAGTTCTTC. Translated: CASSSPVGSQTKQFF.